This TCR beta chain was observed in a study of PD-L1 blockade in urothelial cancer. Study information: The study started patients on atezolizumab around 2014, giving 1,200 mg intravenously every 3 weeks.

Method: immunoSEQ multiplex PCR; TCRdb's copy keeps in-frame clones and lacks some. Of more than 90,000 clones listed, around 90% are singletons. Time point reported: pretreatment peripheral blood. Germline V gene data show CDR1 as MDHEN and CDR2 as SYDVKM. V dropped 7 bases and J dropped 6 bases, with 27 bases sitting between them. The CDR3 is made up of 18 amino acids. This rearrangement joins TRBV28 to TRBJ2-2; perhaps TRBD1 as D (6 bases). This specimen consisted of PBMCs, obtained around atezolizumab (anti-PD-L1) treatment. The receptor comes from a man between 60 and 70 years old with urothelial cancer. CDR3 nucleotide sequence: TGTGCCAGCAAACCCAGGCCAGGGGCGTTGTGGATCCCCGGGGAGCTGTTTTTT. This translates into CASKPRPGALWIPGELFF.